The 12 T cell receptor beta chains below come from one sample, sequenced in a study of cytomegalovirus exposure and HLA in healthy donors. The data were produced by immunoSEQ multiplex PCR, yet TCRdb's version contains in-frame clones alone and is incomplete. Among approximately 120,000 clones listed, about 89% were seen once. Material: PBMCs. The source is a woman aged 18-29 years in good health and CMV-seronegative.

V gene TRBV30 combines with J gene TRBJ2-7; no reliable D call. The V gene lost 0 bases and the J gene lost 5 bases, with 5 bases spanning the gap. This CDR3 is built from 11 residues. Per germline, CDR1 GTSNPN and CDR2 SVGIG (reference sequence). CDR3 loop: CAWSVYDEQYF. The DNA for the CDR3 is TGTGCCTGGAGTGTATATGACGAGCAGTACTTC.

This rearrangement joins TRBV5-6 to TRBJ2-5, with 10 bases identical to TRBD2. The CDR3 is made up of 15 amino acids. Germline V CDR1 and CDR2: SGHDT, YYEEEE. V trimming: 4 bases; J trimming: 2 bases; junction bases outside the gene matches: 5. The CDR3 region is CASSPELAGQETQYF. The CDR3 DNA is TGTGCCAGCAGCCCTGAACTAGCGGGACAAGAGACCCAGTACTTC.

The J gene is TRBJ2-3, the V gene TRBV2, with a weak D call TRBD1 (5 bases). Trimming shortened V by 6 bases and J by 6 bases, and 13 bases separated the two germline ends. Per germline, CDR1 SNHLY and CDR2 FYNNEI. The CDR3 is 13 residues long. The CDR3 coding sequence is TGTGCCAGCAGCGAAAAGGGGTCTGATACGCAGTATTTT. It yields the protein CASSEKGSDTQYF.

CDR3 sequence reads: CASSTRNSYEQYF. The CDR3 coding sequence is TGTGCCAGTAGTACCAGGAACTCCTACGAGCAGTACTTC. The chain joins TRBV19 to TRBJ2-7; D is ambiguous. The CDR3 totals 13 residues. Germline-derived CDR1 and CDR2 are LNHDA and SQIVND (reference sequence). V lost 4 bases to trimming and J lost 0 bases, with 7 bases between them.

The rearrangement links TRBV27 to TRBJ2-1, with 11 nucleotides matching TRBD2. The CDR3 length is 16 residues. Germline CDR1 MNHEY, CDR2 SMNVEV (reference sequence). After removal of 6 bases from V and 3 bases from J, the junction contained 7 bases not matched to a gene. In DNA form, the CDR3 reads TGTGCCAGCAGCTCCCCCGGGACTAGCGGCTACAATGAGCAGTTCTTC. It specifies CASSSPGTSGYNEQFF.

The chain is built from TRBV16 and TRBJ1-1; 7 bases map to TRBD1. The CDR3 has 17 amino acids. Germline CDR1 KGHSY, CDR2 FQNENV. J gave up 1 base and V 0 bases, and 8 bases lay outside the gene matches. Written as DNA, the CDR3 is TGTGCCAGCAGCCAATCTATGGCAGGGGGTTCGAACACTGAAGCTTTCTTT. Its translation is CASSQSMAGGSNTEAFF.

V is TRBV2 and J is TRBJ2-3, with TRBD2 identical over 12 bases. Losses at the gene ends were 5 bases for V and 4 bases for J; bases not matched to a gene: 10. CDR3 size: 17 residues. From germline, CDR1 is SNHLY and CDR2 FYNNEI. Written as DNA, the CDR3 is TGTGCCAGCAGTACTCCTCTAGCGGGAGGGCGTCCAGATACGCAGTATTTT. This sequence encodes CASSTPLAGGRPDTQYF.

The chain employs TRBV19 and TRBJ2-7; 8 bases map to TRBD1. Trimming at V came to 5 bases and at J to 3 bases, leaving 6 bases not matched to a gene. This CDR3 spans 14 amino acids. Germline CDR1 is LNHDA and CDR2 is SQIVND (reference sequence). The DNA for the CDR3 is TGTGCCAGTAGTCCCGGGACAGGCGTCTACGAGCAGTACTTC. Protein product: CASSPGTGVYEQYF.

This rearrangement joins TRBV19 to TRBJ1-5, with D maybe TRBD1 (5 bases). The CDR3 covers 13 residues. With 5 bases removed from V and 4 bases from J, the gap between germline ends came to 9 bases. CDR1 and CDR2 (germline): LNHDA, SQIVND (reference sequence). CDR3 protein: CASSRTRNQPQHF. Written as DNA, the CDR3 is TGTGCCAGTAGTCGGACAAGGAATCAGCCCCAGCATTTT.

This rearrangement joins TRBV2 to TRBJ2-5; D is perhaps TRBD1 (6 bases). V lost 6 bases and J lost 7, with 12 bases in between. This CDR3 is 12 amino acids long. The V gene's germline CDR1 is SNHLY and CDR2 FYNNEI. The CDR3 region is CASSYREGTQYF. As DNA, the CDR3 is TGTGCCAGCAGCTACAGGGAAGGGACCCAGTACTTC.

The chain uses TRBV10-1 and TRBJ2-1, with 7 positions matching TRBD2. Looked up from germline, CDR1 is WNHNN and CDR2 is SYGVQD (reference sequence). V gave up 5 bases and J gave up 7 bases; unmatched junction bases: 8. The CDR3 is 14 amino acids. For the CDR3, the DNA is TGCGCCAGCAGTACCGCGGGAGCAGGGAATGAGCAGTTCTTC. Its translation: CASSTAGAGNEQFF.

The gene calls are TRBV9 and TRBJ2-1, with 10 bases matching TRBD2. J lost 7 bases, V lost 3 bases, and 4 bases had no gene match. The CDR3 contains 14 residues. CDR1 and CDR2 (germline): SGDLS, YYNGEE. The CDR3 region is CASSGGLATNEQFF. The CDR3, as DNA: TGTGCCAGCAGCGGGGGACTAGCGACTAATGAGCAGTTCTTC.